These T cell receptor beta chains were read from a single sample in a study of blood T cell repertoires in COVID-19. Sequencing used immunoSEQ multiplex PCR; TCRdb keeps in-frame clones, though not all of them. This sample carries 300,000 to 400,000 clones, 80% to 90% of them seen once, and the ten largest clones take about 4.7%. The sequenced sample was PBMCs or T cells enriched from blood (not recorded which). These receptors were obtained from a man aged 25-45 years who had recovered from COVID-19. CDR3s include the opening cysteine and the closing phenylalanine or tryptophan. Fields, in order: clone size, V gene, D gene, CDR3 length, J gene, CDR3 DNA, CDR3 protein. D genes are given only for firm matches. Expanded clones are given a class, and other clones once, few, many or no size at all.

clone size: -; V gene: TRBV19; D gene: TRBD1; CDR3 length: 14; J gene: TRBJ1-2; CDR3 DNA: TGTGCCAGTAGGGGGGGACAGTCCGGGAGTGGCTACACCTTC; CDR3 protein: CASRGGQSGSGYTF
clone size: few; V gene: TRBV6-5; D gene: -; CDR3 length: 13; J gene: TRBJ1-1; CDR3 DNA: TGTGCCAGCATTCCTCAGTCGGCGGTTGAAGCTTTCTTT; CDR3 protein: CASIPQSAVEAFF
clone size: -; V gene: TRBV10-3; D gene: -; CDR3 length: 14; J gene: TRBJ2-3; CDR3 DNA: TGTGCCATCAGTGAAAGGGGGACCTCAGATACGCAGTATTTT; CDR3 protein: CAISERGTSDTQYF
clone size: -; V gene: TRBV11-3; D gene: -; CDR3 length: 13; J gene: TRBJ2-1; CDR3 DNA: TGTGCCAGCAGCTTAGAACAGGGAAGGGAGCAGTTCTTC; CDR3 protein: CASSLEQGREQFF
clone size: -; V gene: TRBV28; D gene: TRBD1; CDR3 length: 12; J gene: TRBJ1-5; CDR3 DNA: TGTGCCAGCAGGGGACAGGCCCAGCCCCAGCATTTT; CDR3 protein: CASRGQAQPQHF
clone size: -; V gene: TRBV5-1; D gene: -; CDR3 length: 14; J gene: TRBJ2-7; CDR3 DNA: TGCGCCAGCAGCTTGCGGCATCGTGAGAGGGAGCAGTACTTC; CDR3 protein: CASSLRHREREQYF
clone size: -; V gene: TRBV11-2; D gene: -; CDR3 length: 13; J gene: TRBJ2-5; CDR3 DNA: TGTGCCAGCAGCTTGAGTCCAGGAGGGACCCAGTACTTC; CDR3 protein: CASSLSPGGTQYF
clone size: -; V gene: TRBV3-1/TRBV3-2; D gene: -; CDR3 length: 17; J gene: TRBJ1-1; CDR3 DNA: TGTGCCAGCAGCCAAGACGCCAGGGGCGGTATGAACACTGAAGCTTTCTTT; CDR3 protein: CASSQDARGGMNTEAFF
clone size: -; V gene: TRBV6-1; D gene: -; CDR3 length: 17; J gene: TRBJ2-2; CDR3 DNA: TGTGCCAGCAGTGAAGGCAAGACTTACAGGCCGGCCGGGGAGCTGTTTTTT; CDR3 protein: CASSEGKTYRPAGELFF
clone size: -; V gene: TRBV28; D gene: TRBD2; CDR3 length: 18; J gene: TRBJ2-5; CDR3 DNA: TGTGCCAGCAGTTTCCTCAGAGAGGCGGGGGGGAGTCAAGAGACCCAGTACTTC; CDR3 protein: CASSFLREAGGSQETQYF
clone size: -; V gene: TRBV5-5; D gene: -; CDR3 length: 15; J gene: TRBJ2-2; CDR3 DNA: TGTGCCAGCAGTACCGGGACAACGAACACCGGGGAGCTGTTTTTT; CDR3 protein: CASSTGTTNTGELFF
clone size: -; V gene: TRBV7-2; D gene: -; CDR3 length: 13; J gene: TRBJ2-1; CDR3 DNA: TGTGCCAGCAGCCCAGGGCCAGGCGATGAGCAGTTCTTC; CDR3 protein: CASSPGPGDEQFF
clone size: -; V gene: TRBV28; D gene: TRBD2; CDR3 length: 16; J gene: TRBJ2-7; CDR3 DNA: TGTGCCAGCAGTGGAAGGGCTAGCGGGGGGGCATATGAGCAGTACTTC; CDR3 protein: CASSGRASGGAYEQYF
clone size: -; V gene: TRBV4-2; D gene: -; CDR3 length: 14; J gene: TRBJ1-4; CDR3 DNA: TGTGCCAGCAGCCAAGCTGCGGCCCCCGTGGAACTGTTTTTT; CDR3 protein: CASSQAAAPVELFF
clone size: -; V gene: TRBV3-1/TRBV3-2; D gene: TRBD2; CDR3 length: 15; J gene: TRBJ2-5; CDR3 DNA: TGTGCCAGCAGCCAAGGGACTAGCCAACAAGAGACCCAGTACTTC; CDR3 protein: CASSQGTSQQETQYF
clone size: -; V gene: TRBV12-3/TRBV12-4; D gene: -; CDR3 length: 12; J gene: TRBJ2-2; CDR3 DNA: TGTGCCAGCAGGCGAACCACCGGGGAGCTGTTTTTT; CDR3 protein: CASRRTTGELFF
clone size: -; V gene: TRBV28; D gene: -; CDR3 length: 15; J gene: TRBJ1-6; CDR3 DNA: TGTGCCAGCAGTCCACACAGGGCGGGCAATTCACCCCTCCACTTT; CDR3 protein: CASSPHRAGNSPLHF
clone size: -; V gene: TRBV15; D gene: TRBD1; CDR3 length: 15; J gene: TRBJ2-3; CDR3 DNA: TGTGCCACCAGCAGCTCGGGGACAGGGGCAGATACGCAGTATTTT; CDR3 protein: CATSSSGTGADTQYF
clone size: -; V gene: TRBV6-6; D gene: -; CDR3 length: 15; J gene: TRBJ2-7; CDR3 DNA: TGTGCCAGCAGTTACTCGAGATTAGTCTCCTACGAGCAGTACTTC; CDR3 protein: CASSYSRLVSYEQYF
clone size: once; V gene: TRBV19; D gene: TRBD1; CDR3 length: 16; J gene: TRBJ1-6; CDR3 DNA: TGTGCCAGTAGTCTAACTCACAGGGGGCGGAATTCACCCCTCCACTTT; CDR3 protein: CASSLTHRGRNSPLHF
clone size: -; V gene: TRBV6-1; D gene: -; CDR3 length: 12; J gene: TRBJ2-3; CDR3 DNA: TGTGCCAGCAGTGAAAGAGCAGATACGCAGTATTTT; CDR3 protein: CASSERADTQYF
clone size: -; V gene: TRBV12-3/TRBV12-4; D gene: -; CDR3 length: 13; J gene: TRBJ1-5; CDR3 DNA: TGTGCCAGCAGTCCAGGGGGCAATCAGCCCCAGCATTTT; CDR3 protein: CASSPGGNQPQHF
clone size: -; V gene: TRBV3-1/TRBV3-2; D gene: -; CDR3 length: 15; J gene: TRBJ2-4; CDR3 DNA: TGTGCCAGCAGCCAGAGTGTGCAAGCCAAAAACATTCAGTACTTC; CDR3 protein: CASSQSVQAKNIQYF
clone size: -; V gene: TRBV11-2; D gene: -; CDR3 length: 14; J gene: TRBJ2-3; CDR3 DNA: TGTGCCAGCAGCTTAGACGGGGAGTTGGATACGCAGTATTTT; CDR3 protein: CASSLDGELDTQYF
clone size: -; V gene: TRBV12-2; D gene: -; CDR3 length: 17; J gene: TRBJ2-2; CDR3 DNA: TGTGCAAGTCGCTTAGTCCACGGGGGGATAAACACCGGGGAGCTGTTTTTT; CDR3 protein: CASRLVHGGINTGELFF
clone size: -; V gene: TRBV2; D gene: -; CDR3 length: 16; J gene: TRBJ1-1; CDR3 DNA: TGTGCCAGCACCAGTCACCCGGGGGGACAGAACACTGAAGCTTTCTTT; CDR3 protein: CASTSHPGGQNTEAFF
clone size: -; V gene: TRBV19; D gene: -; CDR3 length: 15; J gene: TRBJ1-5; CDR3 DNA: TGTGCCAGTAGTACTATCCCGGGTAGCAATCAGCCCCAGCATTTT; CDR3 protein: CASSTIPGSNQPQHF
clone size: -; V gene: TRBV9; D gene: TRBD2; CDR3 length: 15; J gene: TRBJ2-3; CDR3 DNA: TGTGCCAGCAGCGTCAGCGGGGGGGCCACAGATACGCAGTATTTT; CDR3 protein: CASSVSGGATDTQYF
clone size: once; V gene: TRBV12-3/TRBV12-4; D gene: -; CDR3 length: 12; J gene: TRBJ1-1; CDR3 DNA: TGTGCCAGCAGTTTAGAGGCAGGTGAAGCTTTCTTT; CDR3 protein: CASSLEAGEAFF